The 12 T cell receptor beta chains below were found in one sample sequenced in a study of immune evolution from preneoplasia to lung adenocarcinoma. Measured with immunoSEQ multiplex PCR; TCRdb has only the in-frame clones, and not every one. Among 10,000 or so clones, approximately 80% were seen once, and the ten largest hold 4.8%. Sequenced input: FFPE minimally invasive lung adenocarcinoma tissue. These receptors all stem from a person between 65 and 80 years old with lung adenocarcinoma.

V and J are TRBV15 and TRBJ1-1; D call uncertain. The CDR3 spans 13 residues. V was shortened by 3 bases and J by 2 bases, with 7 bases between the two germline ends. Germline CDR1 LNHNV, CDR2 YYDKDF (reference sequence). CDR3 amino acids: CATSRGSNTEAFF. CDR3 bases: TGTGCCACCAGCAGGGGCAGTAACACTGAAGCTTTCTTT.

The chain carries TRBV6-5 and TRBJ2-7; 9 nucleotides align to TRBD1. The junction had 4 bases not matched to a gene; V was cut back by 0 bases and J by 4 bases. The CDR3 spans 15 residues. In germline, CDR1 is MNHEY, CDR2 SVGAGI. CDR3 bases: TGTGCCAGCAGTTACTCTCGGGACAGGGCGTACGAGCAGTACTTC. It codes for CASSYSRDRAYEQYF.

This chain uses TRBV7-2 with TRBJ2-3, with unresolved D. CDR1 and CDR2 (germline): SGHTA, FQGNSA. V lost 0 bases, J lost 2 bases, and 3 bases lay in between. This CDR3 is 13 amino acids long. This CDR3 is CASSLAPTDTQYF. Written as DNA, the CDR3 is TGTGCCAGCAGCTTAGCCCCCACAGATACGCAGTATTTT.

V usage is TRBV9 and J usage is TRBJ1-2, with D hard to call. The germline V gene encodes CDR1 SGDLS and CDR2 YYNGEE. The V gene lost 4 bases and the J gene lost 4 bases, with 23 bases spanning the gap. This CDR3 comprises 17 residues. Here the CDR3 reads CASSIGSMWDDPYGYTF. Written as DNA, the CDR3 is TGTGCCAGCAGCATAGGTTCGATGTGGGATGACCCCTATGGCTACACCTTC.

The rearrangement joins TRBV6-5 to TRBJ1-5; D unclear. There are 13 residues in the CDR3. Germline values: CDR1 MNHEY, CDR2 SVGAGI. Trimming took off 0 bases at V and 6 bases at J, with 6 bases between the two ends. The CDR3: CASSYSMSQPQHF. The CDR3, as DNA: TGTGCCAGCAGTTACTCGATGAGTCAGCCCCAGCATTTT.

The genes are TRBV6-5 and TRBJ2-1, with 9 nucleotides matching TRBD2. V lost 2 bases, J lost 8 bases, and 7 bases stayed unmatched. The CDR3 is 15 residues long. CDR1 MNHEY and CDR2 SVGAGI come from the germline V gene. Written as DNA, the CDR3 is TGTGCCAGCAGTTACAGCGCGGGAGGGCTGGATGAGCAGTTCTTC. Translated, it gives CASSYSAGGLDEQFF.

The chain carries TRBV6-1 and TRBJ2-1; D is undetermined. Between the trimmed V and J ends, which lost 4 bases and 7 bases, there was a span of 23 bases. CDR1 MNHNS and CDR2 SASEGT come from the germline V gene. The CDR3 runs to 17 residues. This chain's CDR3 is CASSAEPAGNIRNEQFF. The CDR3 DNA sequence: TGTGCCAGCAGTGCCGAACCTGCAGGTAATATTAGGAATGAGCAGTTCTTC.

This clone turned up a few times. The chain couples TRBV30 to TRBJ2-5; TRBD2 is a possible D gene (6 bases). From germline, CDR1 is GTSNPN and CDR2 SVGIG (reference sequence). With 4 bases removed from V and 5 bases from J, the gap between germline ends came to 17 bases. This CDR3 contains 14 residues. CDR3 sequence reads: CAWTWGIAVETQYF. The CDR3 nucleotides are TGTGCCTGGACCTGGGGCATAGCGGTGGAGACCCAGTACTTC. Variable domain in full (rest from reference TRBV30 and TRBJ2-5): SQTIHQWPATLVQPVGSPLSLECTVEGTSNPNLYWYRQAAGRGLQLLFYSVGIGQISSEVPQNLSASRPQDRQFILSSKKLLLSDSGFYLCAWTWGIAVETQYFGPGTRLLVL.

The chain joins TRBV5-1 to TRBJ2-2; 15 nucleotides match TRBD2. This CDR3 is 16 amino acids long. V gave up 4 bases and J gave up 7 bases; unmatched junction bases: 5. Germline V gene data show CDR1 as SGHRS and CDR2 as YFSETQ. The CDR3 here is CASSGGLAGGYGELFF. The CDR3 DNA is TGCGCCAGCAGCGGGGGACTAGCGGGAGGATACGGGGAGCTGTTTTTT.

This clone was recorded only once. CDR3 in amino acids: CASTPQGSYGYTF. The CDR3 bases are TGTGCCAGCACCCCTCAGGGAAGCTATGGCTACACCTTC. The chain has TRBV6-6 and TRBJ1-2; possible D gene TRBD1, 5 bases. The V and J ends lost 7 bases and 4 bases respectively, with 13 bases between them. Germline V lookup: CDR1 MNHNY, CDR2 SVGAGI (reference sequence). The length of the CDR3 is 13 residues.

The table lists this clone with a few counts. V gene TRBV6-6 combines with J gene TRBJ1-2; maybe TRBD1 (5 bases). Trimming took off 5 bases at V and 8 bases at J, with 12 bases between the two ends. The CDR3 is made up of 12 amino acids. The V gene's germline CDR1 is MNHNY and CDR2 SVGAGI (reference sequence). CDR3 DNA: TGTGCCAGCAGTAAGGGGTGGGCGGGCTACACCTTC. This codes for CASSKGWAGYTF.

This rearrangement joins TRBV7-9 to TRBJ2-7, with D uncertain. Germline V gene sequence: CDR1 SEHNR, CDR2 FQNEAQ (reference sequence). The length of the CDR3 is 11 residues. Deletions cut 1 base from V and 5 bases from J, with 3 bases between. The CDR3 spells CASSLGDEQYF. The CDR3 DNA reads TGTGCCAGCAGCTTAGGGGACGAGCAGTACTTC.